The rows below give T cell receptor beta chains drawn from one sample of a study of shared clonotypes between healthy human individuals. Produced via immunoSEQ multiplex PCR; TCRdb's table is partial and in-frame only. The table shows more than 2,000,000 clones, with more than 80% occurring only once. Sequenced: naive CD4+ T cells from PBMCs. The receptors originated from a man younger than 30 in good health. Some clones in this sample may be carry-over from other donors' samples. The CDR3 runs from the conserved cysteine through the conserved F or W. A D gene is named only where the DNA matches it firmly. For some rows the clone size is stated as once, few or many, or as a class when expanded; others skip it.

V	size	D	J	CDR3
TRBV6-5	once	NA	TRBJ1-3	CASRRTRGPGNTIYF
TRBV7-9	NA	NA	TRBJ2-5	CASSFIREETQYF
TRBV7-8	NA	TRBD2	TRBJ2-1	CASSLGWTSGEGYNEQFF
TRBV27	NA	NA	TRBJ2-7	CASSETGSSYEQYF
TRBV9	NA	NA	TRBJ2-7	CASSVDDGSPYEQYF
TRBV11-2	NA	NA	TRBJ2-7	CASRPVSGSLSYEQYF
TRBV14	NA	TRBD1	TRBJ2-5	CASSPRDRPTGTQYF
TRBV21-1	NA	NA	TRBJ1-4	CATQRDSINEKLFF
TRBV19	NA	NA	TRBJ1-1	CASSTQGRHTEAFF
TRBV5-1	NA	NA	TRBJ2-1	CASSLNLAVYNEQFF
TRBV2	once	TRBD1	TRBJ1-4	CASTLQGINEKLFF
TRBV4-1	NA	NA	TRBJ2-3	CASSHLKASLGDGTQYF
TRBV10-3	NA	TRBD2	TRBJ2-7	CAISAGLAGGYEQYF
TRBV7-9	once	TRBD1	TRBJ1-5	CASSLTGGGLTLHF
TRBV28	once	TRBD2	TRBJ2-3	CASSGRGTSGSSDTQYF
TRBV2	NA	TRBD1	TRBJ2-7	CASSQQGYEQYF
TRBV11-2	NA	NA	TRBJ1-2	CASSLGDSRHYGYTF
TRBV7-2	NA	NA	TRBJ1-4	CASSVQLYEKLFF
TRBV7-2	NA	NA	TRBJ2-2	CASMRENTGELFF
TRBV7-2	NA	NA	TRBJ2-5	CASSLRGPVEETQYF
TRBV28	NA	NA	TRBJ2-6	CATKRGPGANVLTF
TRBV4-3	NA	NA	TRBJ1-5	CASSQDLGQPQHF
TRBV30	NA	TRBD2	TRBJ2-3	CAWSSLGLAGAPDTQYF
TRBV11-2	NA	NA	TRBJ2-7	CASSLWGPQSSYEQYF